This T cell receptor beta chain appears in the sequencing data of a study of cytomegalovirus exposure and HLA in healthy donors. V was trimmed by 3 bases and J by 15 bases, leaving 15 bases between them. The CDR3 loop spans 12 amino acids. The germline V gene encodes CDR1 SNHLY and CDR2 FYNNEI. The study ran its PCR with 60 Vbeta and 13 Jbeta primers. Here immunoSEQ multiplex PCR was the method, and the copy in TCRdb shows in-frame clones only, minus some. The profile shows about 93,000 clones, 82% of them singletons. This clonotype was sampled from a man over 45 in good health and CMV-seronegative. The rearrangement uses TRBV2 and TRBJ2-1; D perhaps matches TRBD1 (6 bases). The specimen sequenced was PBMCs. The CDR3 is CASSEDSPMRFF. The CDR3 DNA reads TGTGCCAGCAGTGAGGACAGCCCAATGCGGTTCTTC. Full variable domain (outside the CDR3, taken from reference TRBV2 and TRBJ2-1): EPEVTQTPSHQVTQMGQEVILRCVPISNHLYFYWYRQILGQKVEFLVSFYNNEISEKSEIFDDQFSVERPDGSNFTLKIRSTKLEDSAMYFCASSEDSPMRFFGPGTRLTVL.